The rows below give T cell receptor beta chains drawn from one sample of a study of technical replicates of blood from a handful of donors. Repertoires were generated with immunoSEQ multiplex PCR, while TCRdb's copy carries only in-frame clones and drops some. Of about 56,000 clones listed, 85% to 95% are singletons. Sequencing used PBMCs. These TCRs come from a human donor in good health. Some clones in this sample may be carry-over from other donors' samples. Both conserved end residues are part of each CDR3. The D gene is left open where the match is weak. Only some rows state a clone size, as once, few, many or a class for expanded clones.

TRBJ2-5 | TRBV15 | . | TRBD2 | TGTGCCACCAGCAGAGATAGCGGGGGATTCCAAGAGACCCAGTACTTC | CATSRDSGGFQETQYF
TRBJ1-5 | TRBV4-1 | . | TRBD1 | TGCGCCAGCAGCCAGCAGGGGGTTGGCAATCAGCCCCAGCATTTT | CASSQQGVGNQPQHF
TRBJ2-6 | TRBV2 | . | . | TGTGCCACGTCTGGCCAGATGCCCTCTGGGGCCAACGTCCTGACTTTC | CATSGQMPSGANVLTF
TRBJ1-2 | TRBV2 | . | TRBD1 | TGTGCCAGCAGTAGGGACAGGACTAGCTATGGCTACACCTTC | CASSRDRTSYGYTF
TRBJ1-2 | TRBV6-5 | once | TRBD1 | TGTGCCAGCAGGCGACAGGGTAACTATGGCTACACCTTC | CASRRQGNYGYTF
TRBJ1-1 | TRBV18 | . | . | TGTGCCAGCTCCGAGTCACAGGTGAACACTGAAGCTTTCTTT | CASSESQVNTEAFF
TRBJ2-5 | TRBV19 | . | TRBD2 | TGTGCCAGTAGTATTGGGCTAGCGGGAGGGCAAGAGACCCAGTACTTC | CASSIGLAGGQETQYF
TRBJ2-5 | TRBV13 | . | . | TGTGCCAGCAGCTTATTGAAAGGAGAGCAAGAGACCCAGTACTTC | CASSLLKGEQETQYF
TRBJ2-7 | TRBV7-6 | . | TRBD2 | TGTGCCAGCAGCTTATGGGCGGGGGGGCCCCACGAGCAGTACTTC | CASSLWAGGPHEQYF
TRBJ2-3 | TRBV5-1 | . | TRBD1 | TGCGCCAGCAGCTTGAGACAGGGGACCACAGATACGCAGTATTTT | CASSLRQGTTDTQYF
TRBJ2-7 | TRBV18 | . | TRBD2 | TGTGCCAGCTTGGGGGGGGCCTACGAGCAGTACTTC | CASLGGAYEQYF
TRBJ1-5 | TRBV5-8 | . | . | TGTGCCAGCAGCCTACTAGAAAATAGCAATCAGCCCCAGCATTTT | CASSLLENSNQPQHF
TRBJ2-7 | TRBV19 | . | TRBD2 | TGTGCCAGTAGTAGCGGGGGGACTAGCACCAACTACGAGCAGTACTTC | CASSSGGTSTNYEQYF
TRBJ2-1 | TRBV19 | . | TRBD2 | TGTGCCAGTAGTATTTTCGGGACTACCGATGAGCAGTTCTTC | CASSIFGTTDEQFF
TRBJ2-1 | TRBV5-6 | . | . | TGTGCCAGCAGCTTAGGGGGACACCGGGGCAATGAGCAGTTCTTC | CASSLGGHRGNEQFF
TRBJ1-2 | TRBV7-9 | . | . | TGTGCCAGCAGCTTATCAGGGGCGTTGGACTATGGCTACACCTTC | CASSLSGALDYGYTF
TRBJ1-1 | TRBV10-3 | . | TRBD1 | TGTGCCATCCGCTCAGGCCCCGGACAGGAGAGTGAAGCTTTCTTT | CAIRSGPGQESEAFF
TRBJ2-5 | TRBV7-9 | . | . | TGTGCCAGCAGTCCCCAGCGGCACCAAGAGACCCAGTACTTC | CASSPQRHQETQYF
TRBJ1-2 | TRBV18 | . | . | TGTGCCAGCTCACCCCTCGCGGAAGCTAACTATGGCTACACCTTC | CASSPLAEANYGYTF
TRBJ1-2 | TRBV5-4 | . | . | TGTGCCAGCAGCTTGGGGCACAACTATGGCTACACCTTC | CASSLGHNYGYTF
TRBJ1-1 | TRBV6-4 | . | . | TGTGCCAGCAGTACAGAAGTGAACACTGAAGCTTTCTTT | CASSTEVNTEAFF
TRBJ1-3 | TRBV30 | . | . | TGTGCCTGGAGTGTAGCCCCCACCATATATTTT | CAWSVAPTIYF
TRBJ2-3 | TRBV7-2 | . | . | TGTGCCAGCAGCTTAAGTGGCCGCACAGATACGCAGTATTTT | CASSLSGRTDTQYF